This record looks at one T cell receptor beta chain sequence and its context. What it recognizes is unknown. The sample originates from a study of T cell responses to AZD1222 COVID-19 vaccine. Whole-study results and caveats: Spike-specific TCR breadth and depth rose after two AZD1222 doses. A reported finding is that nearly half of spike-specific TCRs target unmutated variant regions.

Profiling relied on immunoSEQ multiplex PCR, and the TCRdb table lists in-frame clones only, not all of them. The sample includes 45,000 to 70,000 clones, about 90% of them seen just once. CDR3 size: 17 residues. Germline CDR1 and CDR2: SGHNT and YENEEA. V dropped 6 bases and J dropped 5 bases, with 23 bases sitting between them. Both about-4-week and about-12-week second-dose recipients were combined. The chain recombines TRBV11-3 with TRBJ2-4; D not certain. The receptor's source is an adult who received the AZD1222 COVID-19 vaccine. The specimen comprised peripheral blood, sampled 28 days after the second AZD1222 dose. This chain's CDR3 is CASSHPEYGAQENIQYF. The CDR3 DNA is TGTGCCAGCAGTCACCCTGAGTATGGAGCCCAAGAAAACATTCAGTACTTC.